This T cell receptor beta chain was identified in a study of T cell responses to AZD1222 COVID-19 vaccine. Regarding the study as a whole: In all cases, repertoires were sampled only after the peak T cell response. Elevations in Spike-specific TCR breadth and depth followed administration of two AZD1222 doses.

Generated by immunoSEQ multiplex PCR, the TCRdb table keeps only in-frame clones and is missing some. The table shows about 150,000 clones, with more than 75% occurring only once. CDR1 and CDR2 (germline): SNHLY, FYNNEI. The CDR3 runs to 13 residues. The ends were cut back, 5 bases at V and 9 bases at J, with 11 bases in the middle. A word on this clone: The antigen is undetermined.

The rearrangement joins TRBV2 to TRBJ1-6, with D perhaps TRBD1 (6 bases). Sequenced material: peripheral blood, taken 28 days after the second AZD1222 dose. The TCR sequence derives from an adult who received the AZD1222 COVID-19 vaccine. The CDR3 DNA reads TGTGCCAGCAGTACAGGGTGGAGTTCACCCCTCCACTTT. This codes for CASSTGWSSPLHF. Full variable domain (remainder filled in from reference TRBV2 and TRBJ1-6): EPEVTQTPSHQVTQMGQEVILRCVPISNHLYFYWYRQILGQKVEFLVSFYNNEISEKSEIFDDQFSVERPDGSNFTLKIRSTKLEDSAMYFCASSTGWSSPLHFGNGTRLTVT.